The 15 T cell receptor beta chains listed next were all sequenced from one sample in a study of T cells after yellow fever vaccination. From the 5' RACE reads, TCRdb called clonotypes with MiXCR, one entry per CDR3 protein. The sample lists hundreds of thousands of distinct CDR3 sequences, about 12% seen once, with more than 13% in the top ten. This material consisted of PBMCs, taken on the day of the yellow fever booster vaccination. Receptor source: a young man who received the YFV17D yellow fever vaccine.

This clonotype was found a few times. The chain combines TRBV20-1 with TRBJ2-1; D remains unclear. This CDR3 spans 12 amino acids. Per germline, CDR1 DFQATT and CDR2 SNEGSKA (reference sequence). Trimming pared 1 base from V and 8 bases from J, leaving 9 bases between. Here the CDR3 DNA reads TGCAGTGCTAGAGGGTCAGGCGATGAGCAGTTCTTC. Protein sequence: CSARGSGDEQFF.

The chain employs TRBV5-1 and TRBJ2-7; D is uncertain. V shed 4 bases and J shed 3 bases, with 14 bases lying between them. From germline, CDR1 is SGHRS and CDR2 YFSETQ. The CDR3 extends over 14 amino acids. CDR3 region: CASSVPDHNYEQYF. As DNA, the CDR3 is TGCGCCAGCAGCGTTCCGGACCATAACTACGAGCAGTACTTC. The full variable domain, rest sourced from reference TRBV5-1 and TRBJ2-7, is KAGVTQTPRYLIKTRGQQVTLSCSPISGHRSVSWYQQTPGQGLQFLFEYFSETQRNKGNFPGRFSGRQFSNSRSEMNVSTLELGDSALYLCASSVPDHNYEQYFGPGTRLTVT.

The chain employs TRBV29-1 and TRBJ1-1, with D possibly TRBD1 on 5 matching bases. Germline V lookup: CDR1 SQVTM, CDR2 ANQGSEA. This CDR3 comprises 13 residues. CDR3 bases: TGCACCGCGGGCAGGGCGTTGAACACTGAAGCTTTCTTT. Its translation is CTAGRALNTEAFF.

This clonotype was recorded a few times. The V and J genes are TRBV7-9 and TRBJ2-5; TRBD2 matches 11 bases. This CDR3 has 14 amino acids. Germline CDR1 reads SEHNR; CDR2 reads FQNEAQ (reference sequence). V dropped 5 bases and J dropped 5; count of bases not matched to a gene: 4. CDR3 protein: CASSQSSGRETQYF. CDR3 coding DNA: TGTGCCAGCAGCCAATCTAGCGGGAGGGAGACCCAGTACTTC.

The chain has TRBV19 and TRBJ2-1; 11 positions match TRBD2. In germline, CDR1 is LNHDA, CDR2 SQIVND (reference sequence). V lost 3 bases and J lost 9; bases outside the gene matches: 4. The CDR3 sequence is 14 residues long. The CDR3 coding sequence is TGTGCCAGTAGTATTAGCGGGAGGGCCGGTGAGCAGTTCTTC. It codes for CASSISGRAGEQFF.

In this sample, this clonotype turned up a few times. The chain recombines TRBV5-1 with TRBJ1-1, with D maybe TRBD1 (5 bases). The V end lost 4 bases, the J end lost 1 base, and 14 bases lay between the germline ends. The CDR3 consists of 15 residues. The germline V gene has CDR1 SGHRS and CDR2 YFSETQ. The CDR3 sequence is CASSHTGHPNTEAFF. The CDR3 DNA reads TGCGCCAGCAGCCACACAGGACATCCGAACACTGAAGCTTTCTTT.

The chain couples TRBV27 to TRBJ1-5; weak D call: TRBD1 (6 bases). The germline V and J ends were trimmed by 2 bases and 6 bases, with 11 bases remaining between them. CDR3 size: 14 residues. CDR1 MNHEY and CDR2 SMNVEV come from the germline V gene (reference sequence). The CDR3 DNA follows: TGTGCCAGCAGTTTAAGGGGGGCTTTTCAGCCCCAGCATTTT. It encodes CASSLRGAFQPQHF.

The rearrangement links TRBV29-1 to TRBJ2-5; the D is unclear. CDR3 size: 14 residues. Trimming removed 7 bases at V and 4 bases at J, with 19 bases between. CDR1 and CDR2 (germline): SQVTM, ANQGSEA. CDR3 coding DNA: TGCAGCGCCCCCCGGAACGAAGGATTAGAGACCCAGTACTTC. Protein product: CSAPRNEGLETQYF.

The count of this clonotype is one. This chain joins TRBV10-3 and TRBJ2-5; possibly TRBD2 for D (5 bases). V was trimmed by 11 bases and J by 5 bases, leaving 9 bases between them. The CDR3 totals 10 residues. Germline CDR1 is ENHRY and CDR2 is SYGVKD. The CDR3 loop is CAAGVETQYF. The CDR3, as DNA: TGTGCCGCCGGGGTCGAGACCCAGTACTTC.

This clonotype was recorded once. The V call is TRBV7-2, the J call TRBJ2-1, with D maybe TRBD1 (5 bases). V lost 5 bases and J lost 16, with 24 bases in between. The CDR3 consists of 14 residues. The germline V gene has CDR1 SGHTA and CDR2 FQGNSA. CDR3: CASSDTYVRQGEFF. Here the CDR3 DNA reads TGTGCCAGCAGCGATACCTATGTTAGGCAGGGCGAATTCTTC.

This clonotype was recorded a few times. This chain uses TRBV7-2 with TRBJ2-5; D may be TRBD2 (6 bases). The V end was cut by 3 bases, the J end by 1 base, with 12 bases between. This CDR3 spans 15 amino acids. CDR1 is SGHTA and CDR2 is FQGNSA in the germline V gene. The CDR3 sequence: CASSLYRDFQETQYF. For the CDR3, the DNA is TGTGCCAGCAGCTTGTATCGGGACTTCCAAGAGACCCAGTACTTC.

This clonotype appeared a few times. The J gene is TRBJ2-7, the V gene TRBV29-1, with 9 bases aligning to TRBD1. Trimming cost V 4 bases and J 6 bases; bases outside gene matches: 7. This CDR3 region has 13 residues. CDR1 and CDR2 (germline): SQVTM, ANQGSEA. The CDR3 sequence: CSVAQGAISEQYF. CDR3 nucleotides: TGCAGCGTTGCACAGGGGGCGATCAGCGAGCAGTACTTC.

V usage is TRBV4-3 and J usage is TRBJ1-2, with D perhaps matching TRBD1 (5 bases). Trimming left V 3 bases short and J 8 bases short, with 22 bases between. The V gene's germline CDR1 is LGHNA and CDR2 YSLEER. This CDR3 spans 16 amino acids. The CDR3 bases are TGCGCCAGCAGCCACCCAAGAGGGCGCGACAGTTGGGGCTACACCTTC. Translation gives CASSHPRGRDSWGYTF.

A few counts support this clonotype. The chain has TRBV6-5 and TRBJ1-6; D gene ambiguous. The CDR3 runs 12 residues. V shed 6 bases and J shed 9 bases, with 9 bases lying between them. CDR1 is MNHEY and CDR2 is SVGAGI in the germline V gene. CDR3 DNA: TGTGCCAGCAGCAACCCCATTTCACCCCTCCACTTT. It is translated as CASSNPISPLHF.

In DNA form, the CDR3 reads TGTGCCAGCGCCGGGACAGTCAACACCGGGGAGCTGTTTTTT. It yields the protein CASAGTVNTGELFF. The chain joins TRBV7-3 to TRBJ2-2, with TRBD1 matching 7 bases. Germline-derived CDR1 and CDR2 are SGHTA and FQGTGA. This CDR3 is built from 14 residues. The ends lost 8 bases at V and 2 bases at J; junction bases unmatched: 5.